Listed below are T cell receptor beta chains from one sample, sequenced in a study of graft-versus-host responses after intestinal transplantation. These receptors have no known antigen. Some clones are missing from TCRdb's copy, which holds only in-frame ones; the method was immunoSEQ multiplex PCR. The sample lists about 88,000 clones; over 90% were seen once. Source: unstimulated CD4+ T cells sorted from spleen or lymph node cells, taken before transplant. These receptor sequences come from a human donor who was the organ donor for an intestinal transplant. The CDR3 runs from the conserved cysteine through the conserved F or W. Each record gives: V gene, J gene, clone size, CDR3 length, D gene, CDR3 DNA, CDR3 protein. A D gene is named only where the DNA matches it firmly. Size values are once, few and many counts, or a class for expanded clones, and some rows have none.

v_call: TRBV5-4
j_call: TRBJ2-6
clone_size: .
cdr3_length: 15
d_call: .
cdr3_nt: TGTGCCAGCAGCTTGGAAGGTGGTGGGGCCAACGTCCTGACTTTC
cdr3_aa: CASSLEGGGANVLTF

v_call: TRBV2
j_call: TRBJ1-5
clone_size: .
cdr3_length: 13
d_call: .
cdr3_nt: TGTGCCAGCAGTGAGGAGAGGGGACAGCCCCAGCATTTT
cdr3_aa: CASSEERGQPQHF

v_call: TRBV5-6
j_call: TRBJ2-2
clone_size: .
cdr3_length: 15
d_call: .
cdr3_nt: TGTGCCAGCAGCCGATATCGGGTGGGCACCGGGGAGCTGTTTTTT
cdr3_aa: CASSRYRVGTGELFF

v_call: TRBV6-1
j_call: TRBJ2-1
clone_size: .
cdr3_length: 12
d_call: .
cdr3_nt: TGTGCCAGCAGGGGCGCGGAGAATGAGCAGTTCTTC
cdr3_aa: CASRGAENEQFF

v_call: TRBV2
j_call: TRBJ1-1
clone_size: once
cdr3_length: 11
d_call: .
cdr3_nt: TGTGCCAGCAGTGGGCTCACTGAAGCTTTCTTT
cdr3_aa: CASSGLTEAFF

v_call: TRBV21-1
j_call: TRBJ1-1
clone_size: .
cdr3_length: 17
d_call: .
cdr3_nt: TGTGCCAGCAGTGTAGCGTTAGCTACACCAATTCGCACTGAAGCTTTCTTT
cdr3_aa: CASSVALATPIRTEAFF

v_call: TRBV5-5
j_call: TRBJ2-2
clone_size: .
cdr3_length: 16
d_call: .
cdr3_nt: TGTGCCAGCAGCTTGGGAACAGGGTTCCCTCCCGGGGAGCTGTTTTTT
cdr3_aa: CASSLGTGFPPGELFF

v_call: TRBV7-9
j_call: TRBJ1-4
clone_size: .
cdr3_length: 18
d_call: .
cdr3_nt: TGTGCCAGCAGCTTAGGGACCTCGGGGGGCGGAACTAATGAAAAACTGTTTTTT
cdr3_aa: CASSLGTSGGGTNEKLFF

v_call: TRBV4-1
j_call: TRBJ1-4
clone_size: few
cdr3_length: 13
d_call: .
cdr3_nt: TGCGCCAGCAGCCTACCGAGTAATGAAAAACTGTTTTTT
cdr3_aa: CASSLPSNEKLFF

v_call: TRBV19
j_call: TRBJ2-3
clone_size: .
cdr3_length: 15
d_call: TRBD2
cdr3_nt: TGTGCCAGCAAGGGACTAGCGGCCAGCACAGATACGCAGTATTTT
cdr3_aa: CASKGLAASTDTQYF

v_call: TRBV10-3
j_call: TRBJ2-1
clone_size: .
cdr3_length: 14
d_call: .
cdr3_nt: TGTGCCATCAGGGGAGAGAGCTCCTACAATGAGCAGTTCTTC
cdr3_aa: CAIRGESSYNEQFF

v_call: TRBV7-3
j_call: TRBJ2-3
clone_size: once
cdr3_length: 15
d_call: TRBD1
cdr3_nt: TGTGCCAGCAGCCTGAACAGGGGGAGCACAGATACGCAGTATTTT
cdr3_aa: CASSLNRGSTDTQYF

v_call: TRBV5-1
j_call: TRBJ1-1
clone_size: .
cdr3_length: 15
d_call: .
cdr3_nt: TGCGCCAGCACCCCGGGGGACGGGACTTTGACTGAAGCTTTCTTT
cdr3_aa: CASTPGDGTLTEAFF

v_call: TRBV29-1
j_call: TRBJ2-3
clone_size: .
cdr3_length: 16
d_call: .
cdr3_nt: TGCAGCGTTGGATTTGCGCGGACAGATCGCACAGATACGCAGTATTTT
cdr3_aa: CSVGFARTDRTDTQYF

v_call: TRBV5-6
j_call: TRBJ2-5
clone_size: .
cdr3_length: 11
d_call: .
cdr3_nt: TGTGCCAGCAGCTTCATGGAGACCCAGTACTTC
cdr3_aa: CASSFMETQYF

v_call: TRBV12-5
j_call: TRBJ1-5
clone_size: .
cdr3_length: 16
d_call: TRBD1
cdr3_nt: TGTGCTAGTGGTCCCGGGACAGGGGGGCAGCGGCAGCCCCAGCATTTT
cdr3_aa: CASGPGTGGQRQPQHF

v_call: TRBV5-8
j_call: TRBJ2-7
clone_size: .
cdr3_length: 14
d_call: .
cdr3_nt: TGTGCCAGCAGCCCGTTGGACGGTAACTACGAGCAGTACTTC
cdr3_aa: CASSPLDGNYEQYF

v_call: TRBV2
j_call: TRBJ1-2
clone_size: .
cdr3_length: 17
d_call: TRBD1
cdr3_nt: TGTGCCAGCACCCGGGGGACAGGGGGCTCGATTAGCTATGGCTACACCTTC
cdr3_aa: CASTRGTGGSISYGYTF

v_call: TRBV2
j_call: TRBJ2-7
clone_size: .
cdr3_length: 14
d_call: TRBD1
cdr3_nt: TGTGCCAGCAGTCCGGGACAGCTTCCTTACGAGCAGTACTTC
cdr3_aa: CASSPGQLPYEQYF

v_call: TRBV28
j_call: TRBJ2-7
clone_size: .
cdr3_length: 14
d_call: TRBD1
cdr3_nt: TGTGCCAGCAGTTTCAGCGACAGGGCTGGCGAGCAGTACTTC
cdr3_aa: CASSFSDRAGEQYF

v_call: TRBV5-8
j_call: TRBJ1-2
clone_size: .
cdr3_length: 14
d_call: .
cdr3_nt: TGTGCCAGCAGCTTGGTAGGGATAAGCTATGGCTACACCTTC
cdr3_aa: CASSLVGISYGYTF

v_call: TRBV28
j_call: TRBJ1-2
clone_size: .
cdr3_length: 15
d_call: TRBD1
cdr3_nt: TGTGCCAGCGATGGGACAGGGGCCGGTAACTATGGCTACACCTTC
cdr3_aa: CASDGTGAGNYGYTF

v_call: TRBV9
j_call: TRBJ2-5
clone_size: .
cdr3_length: 15
d_call: TRBD2
cdr3_nt: TGTGCCAGCAGCCCACCAGGGACTAGCGGGGCGGCCCAGTACTTC
cdr3_aa: CASSPPGTSGAAQYF

v_call: TRBV2
j_call: TRBJ1-1
clone_size: .
cdr3_length: 16
d_call: TRBD1
cdr3_nt: TGTGCCAGCAGCTACCTCGCTGGACAGGGGCTGACTGAAGCTTTCTTT
cdr3_aa: CASSYLAGQGLTEAFF

v_call: TRBV2
j_call: TRBJ2-1
clone_size: .
cdr3_length: 13
d_call: TRBD2
cdr3_nt: TGTGCCAGCATGCAGACTAGCGGGGGCCCTATCTTCTTC
cdr3_aa: CASMQTSGGPIFF

v_call: TRBV11-2
j_call: TRBJ2-6
clone_size: .
cdr3_length: 19
d_call: TRBD1
cdr3_nt: TGTGCCAGCACCCGGGACAGGTGGACGAGAAACCATGGGGCCAACGTCCTGACTTTC
cdr3_aa: CASTRDRWTRNHGANVLTF

v_call: TRBV7-3
j_call: TRBJ2-3
clone_size: .
cdr3_length: 15
d_call: TRBD2
cdr3_nt: TGTGCCAGCAGCTTAATAGGACTAGCGGCAGATACGCAGTATTTT
cdr3_aa: CASSLIGLAADTQYF

v_call: TRBV5-6
j_call: TRBJ1-3
clone_size: .
cdr3_length: 15
d_call: .
cdr3_nt: TGTGCCAGCAGCTTTCTCGTAAGCTCTGGAAACACCATATATTTT
cdr3_aa: CASSFLVSSGNTIYF

v_call: TRBV29-1
j_call: TRBJ2-1
clone_size: .
cdr3_length: 14
d_call: TRBD1
cdr3_nt: TGCAGCGTTTCCCAGGACAGGGTATACAATGAGCAGTTCTTC
cdr3_aa: CSVSQDRVYNEQFF

v_call: TRBV6-5
j_call: TRBJ2-7
clone_size: .
cdr3_length: 12
d_call: .
cdr3_nt: TGTGCCAGCATGAGGGGTTACTACGAGCAGTACTTC
cdr3_aa: CASMRGYYEQYF

v_call: TRBV28
j_call: TRBJ2-3
clone_size: .
cdr3_length: 16
d_call: .
cdr3_nt: TGTGCCAGCAGACAACTAGCCGTCTTAAGCACAGATACGCAGTATTTT
cdr3_aa: CASRQLAVLSTDTQYF

v_call: TRBV30
j_call: TRBJ1-5
clone_size: .
cdr3_length: 14
d_call: TRBD1
cdr3_nt: TGTGCCTGGAGTTCCGGGACAGGTCCTCAGCCCCAGCATTTT
cdr3_aa: CAWSSGTGPQPQHF

v_call: TRBV4-1
j_call: TRBJ1-4
clone_size: .
cdr3_length: 14
d_call: TRBD1
cdr3_nt: TGCGCCAGCAGCCGGGACAGGGGGCGAGAAAAACTGTTTTTT
cdr3_aa: CASSRDRGREKLFF

v_call: TRBV6-1
j_call: TRBJ2-2
clone_size: once
cdr3_length: 13
d_call: .
cdr3_nt: TGTGCCAGCAGTGAAGTGGGCATCGGGGAGCTGTTTTTT
cdr3_aa: CASSEVGIGELFF

v_call: TRBV7-3
j_call: TRBJ2-3
clone_size: .
cdr3_length: 14
d_call: .
cdr3_nt: TGTGCCAGCAGCTTAAGGGGGGGCACAGATACGCAGTATTTT
cdr3_aa: CASSLRGGTDTQYF

v_call: TRBV25-1
j_call: TRBJ1-5
clone_size: .
cdr3_length: 12
d_call: .
cdr3_nt: TGTGCCAGCCAGGGTGGCAATCAGCCCCAGCATTTT
cdr3_aa: CASQGGNQPQHF

v_call: TRBV18
j_call: TRBJ2-3
clone_size: .
cdr3_length: 14
d_call: .
cdr3_nt: TGTGCCAGCTCACCCTCGGGGGCGACAGATACGCAGTATTTT
cdr3_aa: CASSPSGATDTQYF

v_call: TRBV18
j_call: TRBJ1-2
clone_size: .
cdr3_length: 15
d_call: TRBD1
cdr3_nt: TGTGCCAGCTCACCACTGGGACAGGGGGCATCTGGCTACACCTTC
cdr3_aa: CASSPLGQGASGYTF

v_call: TRBV19
j_call: TRBJ1-6
clone_size: few
cdr3_length: 15
d_call: .
cdr3_nt: TGTGCCAGTAGTAGCTTAAGCTCCTATAATTCACCCCTCCACTTT
cdr3_aa: CASSSLSSYNSPLHF

v_call: TRBV7-6
j_call: TRBJ2-3
clone_size: .
cdr3_length: 15
d_call: TRBD2
cdr3_nt: TGTGCCAGCAGTCAGGGGACTAGCCCCACAGATACGCAGTATTTT
cdr3_aa: CASSQGTSPTDTQYF

v_call: TRBV6-1
j_call: TRBJ2-7
clone_size: .
cdr3_length: 15
d_call: TRBD2
cdr3_nt: TGTGCCAGCACCATTACTAGCGGGGGATCCTACGAGCAGTACTTC
cdr3_aa: CASTITSGGSYEQYF

v_call: TRBV10-3
j_call: TRBJ2-5
clone_size: .
cdr3_length: 13
d_call: .
cdr3_nt: TGTGCCATCAGCCCGGGCCTAAAAGAGACCCAGTACTTC
cdr3_aa: CAISPGLKETQYF

v_call: TRBV7-9
j_call: TRBJ2-7
clone_size: once
cdr3_length: 16
d_call: .
cdr3_nt: TGTGCCAGCACCAACGAACTGGAGACAGGAAACACCGAGCAGTACTTC
cdr3_aa: CASTNELETGNTEQYF

v_call: TRBV5-1
j_call: TRBJ2-5
clone_size: .
cdr3_length: 14
d_call: TRBD1
cdr3_nt: TGCGCCAGCAGCTTGGGGACAGGGAAAGAGACCCAGTACTTC
cdr3_aa: CASSLGTGKETQYF

v_call: TRBV9
j_call: TRBJ1-6
clone_size: .
cdr3_length: 17
d_call: .
cdr3_nt: TGTGCCAGCAGCGTAGCTACTTCAGGGAGGTTCGATTCACCCCTCCACTTT
cdr3_aa: CASSVATSGRFDSPLHF

v_call: TRBV9
j_call: TRBJ2-1
clone_size: .
cdr3_length: 13
d_call: TRBD1
cdr3_nt: TGTGCCAGCAGCGTTACAGGGGTCGGTGAGCAGTTCTTC
cdr3_aa: CASSVTGVGEQFF